The rows below give T cell receptor beta chains drawn from one sample of a study of somatic mutations in cytotoxic T cells in rheumatoid arthritis. Sequenced by immunoSEQ multiplex PCR; TCRdb stores in-frame clones only, minus some. The sample has under 20,000 clones, roughly 80% seen once. The source material was CD8+ T cells sorted from blood. The source of these receptors is an adult with rheumatoid arthritis. Both conserved end residues are part of each CDR3. The D gene is left open where the match is weak. Some rows mark clone size as missing; the rest say once, few, many or name a class of expanded clone.

J,D,V,size,CDR3,DNA
TRBJ2-3,TRBD1,TRBV4-1,.,CATQGADTQYF,TGCGCCACGCAGGGGGCAGATACGCAGTATTTT
TRBJ1-5,TRBD1,TRBV7-9,hyperexpanded,CASTGQGDQPQHF,TGTGCCAGCACCGGACAGGGGGATCAGCCCCAGCATTTT
TRBJ2-7,.,TRBV19,.,CASSIRFYGTYEQYF,TGTGCCAGTAGTATTCGGTTCTACGGGACCTACGAGCAGTACTTC
TRBJ1-2,.,TRBV7-6,.,CASGPLGGVHDGYTF,TGTGCCAGCGGCCCCCTCGGGGGGGTCCATGATGGCTACACCTTC
TRBJ1-4,.,TRBV6-5,.,CASSYSATTNEKLFF,TGTGCCAGCAGTTATTCGGCTACGACTAATGAAAAACTGTTTTTT
TRBJ1-2,TRBD1,TRBV19,.,CASRPPGQRHGYTF,TGTGCCAGTCGACCCCCGGGACAGAGGCATGGCTACACCTTC
TRBJ1-1,TRBD1,TRBV11-2,few,CASSAWTGEAFF,TGTGCCAGCAGCGCTTGGACAGGCGAAGCTTTCTTT
TRBJ1-2,.,TRBV19,.,CASSIGWENYGYTF,TGTGCCAGTAGTATAGGATGGGAGAACTATGGCTACACCTTC
TRBJ1-2,.,TRBV10-3,once,CAISEDETDAYGYTF,TGTGCCATCAGTGAAGACGAAACAGATGCTTATGGCTACACCTTC
TRBJ1-1,.,TRBV5-8,.,CASSLRSGDGGAEAFF,TGTGCCAGCAGCTTGCGGTCCGGGGACGGAGGGGCTGAAGCTTTCTTT
TRBJ1-1,.,TRBV2,few,CASLGTGEAFF,TGTGCCAGCCTTGGTACTGGTGAAGCTTTCTTT
TRBJ1-1,.,TRBV5-6,.,CASSLGQGLNTEAFF,TGTGCCAGCAGCTTGGGGCAGGGGCTGAACACTGAAGCTTTCTTT
TRBJ1-4,.,TRBV6-6,.,CASSPEATNEKLFF,TGTGCCAGCAGTCCCGAGGCAACTAATGAAAAACTGTTTTTT
TRBJ2-7,TRBD1,TRBV5-6,once,CASSPRDSIYEQYF,TGTGCCAGCAGCCCCCGGGACAGCATCTACGAGCAGTACTTC
TRBJ1-3,TRBD1,TRBV7-9,few,CASSWGQGVHTIYF,TGTGCCAGCAGCTGGGGACAGGGGGTACACACCATATATTTT
TRBJ2-1,TRBD1,TRBV30,.,CAWAPGQGPIGQFF,TGTGCCTGGGCCCCGGGACAGGGGCCTATAGGGCAGTTCTTC
TRBJ2-2,.,TRBV25-1,.,CASSEHGAGWHTGELFF,TGTGCCAGCAGTGAACACGGGGCAGGGTGGCACACCGGGGAGCTGTTTTTT
TRBJ1-2,.,TRBV9,.,CASSVGAHGYTF,TGTGCCAGCAGCGTAGGTGCACATGGCTACACCTTC
TRBJ1-1,TRBD1,TRBV5-3,.,CARSLVGQGGTLCEAFF,TGTGCCAGAAGCTTGGTGGGACAGGGGGGCACCCTATGTGAAGCTTTCTTT
TRBJ2-5,TRBD1,TRBV5-1,.,CASSLNQRGRETQYF,TGCGCCAGCAGCTTGAACCAAAGGGGGCGAGAGACCCAGTACTTC
TRBJ2-2,.,TRBV19,once,CASSAEENTGELFF,TGTGCCAGTAGTGCGGAGGAGAACACCGGGGAGCTGTTTTTT
TRBJ1-2,.,TRBV5-1,.,CASSGNEEREDGYTF,TGCGCCAGCAGCGGAAACGAAGAAAGGGAGGATGGCTACACCTTC
TRBJ2-3,TRBD2,TRBV23-1,.,CASSQRASGGRVLGTDTQYF,TGCGCCAGCAGTCAACGGGCTAGCGGGGGGCGGGTATTGGGCACAGATACGCAGTATTTT
TRBJ2-1,.,TRBV7-6,few,CASRDGANEQFF,TGTGCCAGCAGGGATGGGGCCAATGAGCAGTTCTTC
TRBJ1-1,.,TRBV7-2,few,CASTIWGTEAFF,TGTGCCTCGACCATCTGGGGCACTGAAGCTTTCTTT
TRBJ2-7,TRBD1,TRBV19,.,CASSTRQGYEQYF,TGTGCCAGTAGTACAAGACAGGGCTACGAGCAGTACTTC
TRBJ1-2,.,TRBV6-5,.,CASSYSLGGNYGYTF,TGTGCCAGCAGTTACTCGCTAGGGGGTAACTATGGCTACACCTTC
TRBJ2-7,TRBD1,TRBV19,once,CASRPGQGLEQYF,TGTGCCAGTAGGCCGGGACAGGGCCTCGAGCAGTACTTC
TRBJ2-7,.,TRBV4-1,.,CASSQKEEQYF,TGCGCCAGCAGCCAGAAAGAAGAGCAGTACTTC
TRBJ2-1,.,TRBV9,.,CASSPSRDRQSFNEQFF,TGTGCCAGCAGCCCCTCCCGAGACAGGCAGTCCTTTAATGAGCAGTTCTTC
TRBJ2-7,.,TRBV29-1,.,CSVETKGYPSSYEQYF,TGCAGCGTTGAAACTAAAGGTTACCCCAGCTCCTACGAGCAGTACTTC
TRBJ1-2,.,TRBV10-2,medium-sized,CASSEGGAGSYGCTF,TGCGCCAGCAGTGAAGGAGGAGCCGGCTCCTATGGCTGCACCTTC
TRBJ2-7,.,TRBV9,few,CASSVLRAGEQYF,TGTGCCAGCAGCGTACTAAGGGCGGGAGAGCAGTACTTC
TRBJ2-5,.,TRBV5-5,.,CASSEAPGTTQETQYF,TGTGCCAGCAGCGAAGCTCCCGGGACAACCCAAGAGACCCAGTACTTC
TRBJ1-5,.,TRBV4-1,once,CASSQDFLRARGNQPQHF,TGCGCCAGCAGCCAAGATTTTCTGAGGGCGAGGGGCAATCAGCCCCAGCATTTT
TRBJ1-1,.,TRBV4-1,.,CASSQGGTHSNTEAFF,TGCGCCAGCAGCCAAGGAGGGACCCATTCGAACACTGAAGCTTTCTTT
TRBJ1-2,TRBD1,TRBV7-9,once,CASSLPGQLPSYGYTF,TGTGCCAGCAGCCTACCGGGACAGCTCCCTTCCTATGGCTACACCTTC
TRBJ2-5,.,TRBV14,.,CASSLTEQETQYF,TGTGCCAGCAGCCTGACTGAGCAAGAGACCCAGTACTTC
TRBJ2-1,.,TRBV9,medium-sized,CASSVEGARGNEQFF,TGTGCCAGCAGCGTAGAAGGTGCCCGCGGCAATGAGCAGTTCTTC
TRBJ1-1,TRBD1,TRBV9,once,CASSPGQGAWDTEAFF,TGTGCCAGCAGCCCCGGACAGGGGGCTTGGGACACTGAAGCTTTCTTT
TRBJ1-2,.,TRBV25-1,.,CASSEYWVRGEVHGYTF,TGTGCCAGCAGTGAATACTGGGTTCGGGGAGAGGTTCACGGCTACACCTTC
TRBJ1-3,TRBD1,TRBV7-6,.,CASSLEWDSLATPSGNTIYF,TGTGCCAGCAGCTTAGAATGGGACAGCCTAGCAACACCCTCTGGAAACACCATATATTTT
TRBJ1-5,.,TRBV5-5,.,CASSLFRGSNQPQHF,TGTGCCAGCAGCCTTTTTAGGGGTAGCAATCAGCCCCAGCATTTT
TRBJ1-2,TRBD1,TRBV4-1,few,CASSPIPGQGTNYGYTF,TGCGCCAGCAGCCCGATCCCGGGACAGGGAACCAACTATGGCTACACCTTC
TRBJ2-7,.,TRBV4-1,few,CASSGGRTSYEQYF,TGCGCCAGCAGTGGAGGCAGGACCTCCTACGAGCAGTACTTC
TRBJ2-2,.,TRBV9,.,CASSPQYRGGVLFF,TGTGCCAGCAGCCCGCAGTACCGGGGAGGTGTGCTGTTTTTT
TRBJ2-1,.,TRBV5-1,.,CASSLGGIYNEQFF,TGCGCCAGCAGCTTGGGCGGGATTTACAATGAGCAGTTCTTC
TRBJ1-2,TRBD1,TRBV5-1,few,CASSLERDREDYGYTF,TGCGCCAGCAGCTTGGAACGGGACAGGGAGGACTATGGCTACACCTTC
TRBJ1-1,TRBD1,TRBV11-3,.,CASSFTGGTEAFF,TGTGCCAGCAGCTTCACAGGGGGCACTGAAGCTTTCTTT
TRBJ1-1,.,TRBV27,.,CASSWGGRDTEAFF,TGTGCCAGCAGTTGGGGGGGGCGGGACACTGAAGCTTTCTTT
TRBJ2-7,.,TRBV4-1,.,CASSPDSYEQYF,TGCGCCAGCAGCCCTGACAGCTACGAGCAGTACTTC
TRBJ2-5,TRBD1,TRBV10-3,once,CATETGTEETQYF,TGTGCCACGGAGACCGGGACAGAAGAGACCCAGTACTTC
TRBJ1-3,.,TRBV2,.,CASSDPYREAGNTIYF,TGTGCCAGCAGTGACCCGTACAGGGAGGCTGGAAACACCATATATTTT
TRBJ2-7,.,TRBV19,.,CASSIRGPWGEQYF,TGTGCCAGTAGTATAAGGGGTCCCTGGGGCGAGCAGTACTTC
TRBJ1-6,.,TRBV10-2,.,CASRGGPNSPLHF,TGCGCCAGTAGGGGTGGCCCTAATTCACCCCTCCACTTT
TRBJ1-1,.,TRBV5-8,.,CASSFSTEAFF,TGTGCCAGCAGCTTCAGCACTGAAGCTTTCTTT
TRBJ1-1,.,TRBV5-4,.,CASSLLGENTEAFF,TGTGCCAGCAGCTTGTTAGGGGAGAACACTGAAGCTTTCTTT
TRBJ1-1,.,TRBV28,.,CASSFNRYMNTEAFF,TGTGCCAGCAGTTTTAACAGGTATATGAACACTGAAGCTTTCTTT
TRBJ2-4,.,TRBV5-6,.,CASSLGVAKNIQYF,TGTGCCAGCAGCTTGGGAGTAGCCAAAAACATTCAGTACTTC